These 7 T cell receptor beta chains came from one sample sequenced in a study of cytomegalovirus exposure and HLA in healthy donors. PCR used 60 Vbeta primers and 13 Jbeta primers. The data were produced by immunoSEQ multiplex PCR, yet TCRdb's version contains in-frame clones alone and is incomplete. The data show roughly 200,000 clones, 77% seen once. Sequencing used PBMCs. The receptors come from a woman in her twenties or thirties in good health and CMV-seropositive.

The rearrangement links TRBV29-1 to TRBJ1-1, with D uncertain. The germline V and J ends were trimmed by 1 base and 0 bases, with 9 bases remaining between them. There are 14 residues in the CDR3. Germline V lookup: CDR1 SQVTM, CDR2 ANQGSEA. Here the CDR3 reads CSVEGAAMNTEAFF. The DNA for the CDR3 is TGCAGCGTTGAAGGGGCCGCCATGAACACTGAAGCTTTCTTT.

The chain links TRBV30 to TRBJ2-7, with TRBD2 matching over 10 bases. Germline V gene data show CDR1 as GTSNPN and CDR2 as SVGIG (reference sequence). V lost 5 bases to trimming and J lost 7 bases; unmatched junction nucleotides: 5. This CDR3 comprises 12 residues. The CDR3 loop is CAWGTSAREQYF. The CDR3 nucleotides read TGTGCCTGGGGGACTAGCGCTCGAGAGCAGTACTTC.

This chain links TRBV5-6 with TRBJ1-1; 9 nucleotides align to TRBD1. Germline V lookup: CDR1 SGHDT, CDR2 YYEEEE. CDR3 length equals 16 residues. The V and J ends lost 2 bases and 4 bases, in that order; junction bases with no gene match: 9. The CDR3 spells CASSFGQGRRSTEAFF. CDR3 DNA: TGTGCCAGCAGCTTTGGACAGGGGCGCAGGAGCACTGAAGCTTTCTTT.

This clone was recorded only once. The rearrangement links TRBV5-4 to TRBJ1-3, with 9 nucleotides matching TRBD1. Germline CDR1 is SGHNT and CDR2 is YYREEE (reference sequence). The ends lost 5 bases at V and 0 bases at J; junction bases unmatched: 6. The CDR3 is 16 residues long. CDR3 in DNA: TGTGCCAGCAGTCCCGGGACAGGGAGCTCTGGAAACACCATATATTTT. Its translation is CASSPGTGSSGNTIYF.

V usage is TRBV19 and J usage is TRBJ2-1, with TRBD2 as a possible D gene (5 bases). The V and J ends lost 7 bases and 1 base respectively, with 11 bases between them. Germline values: CDR1 LNHDA, CDR2 SQIVND (reference sequence). The CDR3 is made up of 14 amino acids. The CDR3 loop is CASTPLGSYNEQFF. The CDR3 nucleotides read TGTGCCAGTACCCCACTAGGGTCCTACAATGAGCAGTTCTTC.

The chain uses TRBV5-1 and TRBJ1-1; no firm D call. Trimming stripped 4 bases from V and 3 bases from J, with 4 bases between. This CDR3 contains 11 residues. Looked up from germline, CDR1 is SGHRS and CDR2 is YFSETQ. The CDR3 DNA reads TGCGCCAGCAGCCAGGACACTGAAGCTTTCTTT. Its protein is CASSQDTEAFF.

This sequence joins TRBV7-3 and TRBJ2-1; no firm D call. The CDR3 extends over 14 amino acids. With 2 bases removed from V and 1 base from J, the gap between germline ends came to 6 bases. Germline values: CDR1 SGHTA, CDR2 FQGTGA. The DNA of the CDR3 is TGTGCCAGCAGCTTACACGGGTCCTACAATGAGCAGTTCTTC. Translation: CASSLHGSYNEQFF.